Presented here are 10 T cell receptor beta chains from one specimen sequenced in a study of cytomegalovirus exposure and HLA in healthy donors. 13 Jbeta primers and 60 Vbeta primers were used for the PCR. Some clones are missing from TCRdb's copy, which holds only in-frame ones; the method was immunoSEQ multiplex PCR. The sample carries under 250,000 clones, roughly 85% recorded once. What was sequenced was PBMCs. The receptors were sampled from a woman aged 50 to 60 in good health and CMV-seronegative.

The chain links TRBV7-9 to TRBJ2-7; 10 bases are a match to TRBD1. Unmatched junction bases numbered 5, after V lost 3 bases and J lost 3 bases. Germline CDR1 SEHNR, CDR2 FQNEAQ (reference sequence). The CDR3 is 15 amino acids. The CDR3 loop is CASSLGTGAFYEQYF. In DNA, the CDR3 is TGTGCCAGCAGCTTGGGGACAGGGGCATTCTACGAGCAGTACTTC.

The CDR3: CASSSLAGISPQQFF. As DNA, the CDR3 is TGCGCCAGCAGCTCGCTAGCGGGAATCTCCCCACAGCAGTTCTTC. The chain links TRBV5-1 to TRBJ2-1; TRBD2 matches at 9 bases. The CDR3 is made up of 15 amino acids. J lost 11 bases, V lost 3 bases, and 12 bases had no gene match. CDR1 is SGHRS and CDR2 is YFSETQ in the germline V gene. Together with reference TRBV5-1 and TRBJ2-1, the CDR3 gives the full variable domain: KAGVTQTPRYLIKTRGQQVTLSCSPISGHRSVSWYQQTPGQGLQFLFEYFSETQRNKGNFPGRFSGRQFSNSRSEMNVSTLELGDSALYLCASSSLAGISPQQFFGPGTRLTVL.

The genes are TRBV6-1 and TRBJ1-1; 7 bases agree with TRBD1. There are 15 residues in the CDR3. Germline CDR1 MNHNS, CDR2 SASEGT. V trimming: 5 bases; J trimming: 1 base; junction bases outside the gene matches: 7. This CDR3 reads CASSRRDRWNTEAFF. The CDR3 bases are TGTGCCAGCAGTCGACGGGACAGATGGAACACTGAAGCTTTCTTT.

As DNA, the CDR3 is TGTGCCAGCAGCTTATCTCGAGGACAGGGGGGTGGCTACACCTTC. Its protein product is CASSLSRGQGGGYTF. The chain uses TRBV7-8 and TRBJ1-2; 10 bases line up with TRBD1. Germline CDR1 SGHVS, CDR2 FQNEAQ. The J segment lost 7 bases and the V segment lost 2 bases, leaving 7 bases of the junction unmatched. The length of the CDR3 is 15 residues.

The genes are TRBV7-8 and TRBJ1-1; D may be TRBD1 (5 bases). Trimming took 1 base from V and 1 from J, leaving 13 bases between them. CDR1 SGHVS and CDR2 FQNEAQ come from the germline V gene. This CDR3 is built from 16 residues. CDR3 in amino acids: CASSLGAVGANTEAFF. In DNA form, the CDR3 reads TGTGCCAGCAGCTTAGGGGCAGTAGGGGCGAACACTGAAGCTTTCTTT.

This chain uses TRBV6-1 with TRBJ1-5; D is perhaps TRBD1 (5 bases). CDR3 length: 17 amino acids. V lost 0 bases to trimming and J lost 0 bases, with 12 bases between them. Germline V CDR1 and CDR2: MNHNS, SASEGT. The CDR3 DNA is TGTGCCAGCAGTGAAGCCGTCGGGGGGTATAGCAATCAGCCCCAGCATTTT. Amino acids: CASSEAVGGYSNQPQHF.

J is TRBJ2-2 and V is TRBV5-1; the match to TRBD2 covers 14 bases. This CDR3 contains 18 residues. V dropped 0 bases and J dropped 4; count of bases not matched to a gene: 5. Germline CDR1 SGHRS, CDR2 YFSETQ. CDR3 in DNA: TGCGCCAGCAGCTTGGGACTAGCGGGAGGGCCTCTCACCGGGGAGCTGTTTTTT. Its translation is CASSLGLAGGPLTGELFF.

This chain links TRBV28 with TRBJ1-6, with D unclear. The germline CDR1 and CDR2 sequences are MDHEN and SYDVKM. The CDR3 consists of 18 residues. Trimming removed 5 bases at V and 0 bases at J, with 17 bases between. CDR3 sequence reads: CASSLYWTPSSYNSPLHF. In DNA, the CDR3 is TGTGCCAGCAGTCTGTACTGGACTCCTAGCTCCTATAATTCACCCCTCCACTTT.

This rearrangement joins TRBV7-8 to TRBJ2-2; TRBD1 might be the D (6 bases). V was trimmed by 5 bases and J by 1 base, leaving 17 bases between them. The CDR3 runs 17 residues. In germline, CDR1 is SGHVS, CDR2 FQNEAQ. CDR3 sequence (DNA): TGTGCCAGCAGCCCTTTATCCGGGACATTGAACACCGGGGAGCTGTTTTTT. Translation gives CASSPLSGTLNTGELFF.

The rearrangement joins TRBV18 to TRBJ1-4; D not resolved. With 6 bases removed from V and 3 bases from J, the gap between germline ends came to 11 bases. Germline assignment: CDR1 KGHSH and CDR2 LQKENI. CDR3 length equals 14 residues. CDR3 amino acids: CASSAGGANEKLFF. The CDR3 DNA is TGTGCCAGCTCCGCTGGCGGGGCTAATGAAAAACTGTTTTTT.